This T cell receptor (beta chain) was found in a study of T cells in Graves' hyperthyroidism and ophthalmopathy. Germline values: CDR1 ENHRY, CDR2 SYGVKD. The V and J ends lost 2 bases and 0 bases, in that order; junction bases with no gene match: 4. The length of the CDR3 is 16 residues. In this sample, this clonotype turned up a few times. Its target is unknown. The CDR3 regions of TCR beta were amplified from RNA transcripts. TCR CDR3 regions were first amplified by RT-PCR with HTBI primers. TCRdb called the multiplex PCR reads again in MiXCR, with one record for every CDR3 protein. Of a few hundred thousand distinct CDR3 sequences listed, around 15% are singletons. Study-wide points: In the blood, most expanded thyroid clonotypes above 0.001 appeared as well. A model of 13 V-J pairs discriminated ophthalmopathy from stable hyperthyroidism.

For Graves' hyperthyroidism to be stable, ophthalmopathy could not progress within 18 months. Any patient presenting with uncontrolled infection, other autoimmune disease, pregnancy or lactation was left out. The source of this sequence is a woman in her thirties or forties with Graves' hyperthyroidism. The chain carries TRBV10-3 and TRBJ2-7; 10 nucleotides line up with TRBD1. The sequenced sample consisted of blood. For the CDR3, the DNA is TGTGCCATCAGTGAGCCGGGACAGGGGAGCTCCTACGAGCAGTACTTC. Residues: CAISEPGQGSSYEQYF.